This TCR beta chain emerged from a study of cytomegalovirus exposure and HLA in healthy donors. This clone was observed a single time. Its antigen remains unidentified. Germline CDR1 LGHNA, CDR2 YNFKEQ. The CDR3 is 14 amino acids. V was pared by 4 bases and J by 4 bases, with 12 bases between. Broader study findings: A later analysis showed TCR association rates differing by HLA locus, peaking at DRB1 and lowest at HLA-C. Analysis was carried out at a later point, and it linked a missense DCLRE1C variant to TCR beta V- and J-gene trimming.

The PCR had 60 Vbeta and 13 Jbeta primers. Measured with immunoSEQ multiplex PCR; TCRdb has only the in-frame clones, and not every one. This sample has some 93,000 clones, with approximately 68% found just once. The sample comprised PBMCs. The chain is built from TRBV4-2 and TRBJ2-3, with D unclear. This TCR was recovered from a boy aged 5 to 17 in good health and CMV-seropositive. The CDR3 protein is CASSPPSEADTQYF. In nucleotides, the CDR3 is TGTGCCAGCAGCCCCCCGAGTGAGGCAGATACGCAGTATTTT.